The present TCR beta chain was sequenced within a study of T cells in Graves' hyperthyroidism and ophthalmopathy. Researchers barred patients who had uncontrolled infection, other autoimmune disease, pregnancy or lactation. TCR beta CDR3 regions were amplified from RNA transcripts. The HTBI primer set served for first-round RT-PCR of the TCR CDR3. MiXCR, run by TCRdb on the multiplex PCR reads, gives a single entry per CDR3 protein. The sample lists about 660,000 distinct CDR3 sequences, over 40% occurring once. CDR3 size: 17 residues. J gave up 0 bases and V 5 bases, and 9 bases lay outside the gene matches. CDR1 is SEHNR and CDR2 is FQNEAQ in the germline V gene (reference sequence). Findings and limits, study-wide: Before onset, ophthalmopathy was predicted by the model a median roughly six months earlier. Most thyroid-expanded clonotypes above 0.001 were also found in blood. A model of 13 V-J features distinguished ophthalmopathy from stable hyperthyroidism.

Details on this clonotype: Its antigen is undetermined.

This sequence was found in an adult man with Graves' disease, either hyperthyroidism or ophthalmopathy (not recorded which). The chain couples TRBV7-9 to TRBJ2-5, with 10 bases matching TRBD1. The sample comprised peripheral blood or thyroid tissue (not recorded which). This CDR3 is CASSSPPGTGDQETQYF. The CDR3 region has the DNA TGTGCCAGCAGCAGCCCACCCGGGACAGGGGACCAAGAGACCCAGTACTTC.